This T cell receptor (beta chain) was documented in a study of cytomegalovirus exposure and HLA in healthy donors. With 60 Vbeta and 13 Jbeta primers, the PCR was carried out. TCRdb keeps only in-frame clones here, not all; method: immunoSEQ multiplex PCR. This sample's table reports around 35,000 clones. CDR3 size: 11 residues. Germline CDR1 reads MNHNS; CDR2 reads SASEGT. V was pared by 1 base and J by 8 bases, with 5 bases between. This receptor was obtained from a woman between 40 and 50 years old in good health and CMV-seropositive. The chain has TRBV6-1 and TRBJ1-2; D might be TRBD1 (5 bases). The specimen was PBMCs. CDR3 sequence (DNA): TGTGCCAGCAGTGAAGGGGGCGGCTACACCTTC. It encodes CASSEGGGYTF.